The 4 T cell receptor beta chains below come from one sample, sequenced in a study of cytomegalovirus exposure and HLA in healthy donors (TCRdb year 2017). The library was produced with the immunoSEQ multiplex PCR assay. The multiplex PCR relied on a mix of 60 forward primers for TCR Vbeta segments and 13 reverse primers for TCR Jbeta segments. What TCRdb holds here is the immuneACCESS table cut down to in-frame rearrangements. Part of the clones is not present; checked against another copy, under half of the missing clones reflect an unresolved V gene, and the others are unexplained. The sample includes approximately 93,000 clones, with 82% observed a single time. The ten biggest clones cover roughly 3.8% of the sample. The sequenced sample consisted of PBMCs. The receptors here all came from a man aged 45-65 years in good health and CMV-seronegative.

This clone has a single count. The J gene is TRBJ2-7, the V gene TRBV15, with 8 nucleotides matching TRBD2. Germline V CDR1 and CDR2: LNHNV, YYDKDF (reference sequence). The CDR3 is 15 amino acids. Unmatched junction bases numbered 11, after V lost 6 bases and J lost 4 bases. CDR3 residues: CATSPAGREGYEQYF. The CDR3 DNA follows: TGTGCCACCAGTCCAGCCGGACGGGAGGGGTACGAGCAGTACTTC.

The chain recombines TRBV11-2 with TRBJ2-5; 7 positions match TRBD2. CDR3 size: 14 residues. V dropped 3 bases and J dropped 5; count of bases not matched to a gene: 6. Per the germline V gene, CDR1 is SGHAT and CDR2 is FQNNGV. The CDR3 nucleotides read TGTGCCAGCAGCTTTAGGGTCGGGAGGGAGACCCAGTACTTC. As protein: CASSFRVGRETQYF.

The CDR3 nucleotides read TGTGCCAGCAGTCTGGGCGGGAACTACAATGAGCAGTTCTTC. Translating it yields CASSLGGNYNEQFF. V gene TRBV6-5 combines with J gene TRBJ2-1; a possible D gene is TRBD2 (6 bases). Trimming took 5 bases from V and 3 from J, leaving 11 bases between them. The CDR3 is 14 residues long. The germline V gene has CDR1 MNHEY and CDR2 SVGAGI.

The V gene is TRBV7-2, the J gene TRBJ2-3; 8 bases line up with TRBD2. After removal of 4 bases from V and 0 bases from J, the junction contained 3 bases not matched to a gene. This CDR3 contains 15 residues. Germline V lookup: CDR1 SGHTA, CDR2 FQGNSA. This CDR3 reads CASSSLAGSTDTQYF. In nucleotides, the CDR3 is TGTGCCAGCAGCTCCTTAGCGGGGAGCACAGATACGCAGTATTTT. The full variable domain, completed using reference TRBV7-2 and TRBJ2-3, is GAGVSQSPSNKVTEKGKDVELRCDPISGHTALYWYRQSLGQGLEFLIYFQGNSAPDKSGLPSDRFSAERTGGSVSTLTIQRTQQEDSAVYLCASSSLAGSTDTQYFGPGTRLTVL.